This T cell receptor (beta chain) derives from a study of blood T cell repertoires in COVID-19. Across the study: Both acute and convalescent COVID-19 samples were obtained from the United States, Italy and Spain.

This CDR3 has 16 amino acids. V lost 5 bases, J lost 0 bases, and 14 bases lay in between. CDR1 is LNHDA and CDR2 is SQIVND in the germline V gene (reference sequence). The sample holds a few counts of this clone. This table comes from immunoSEQ multiplex PCR, and its TCRdb copy is limited to in-frame clones, with some not included. The table records about 250,000 clones, about 85% of them present only once. V and J are TRBV19 and TRBJ1-3, with D possibly TRBD1 on 6 matching bases. The material sequenced was peripheral blood. This sequence originates from a human donor with COVID-19, enrolled during active disease. The donor label of this sample is uncertain. The CDR3 loop is CASSHPRTVSGNTIYF. In DNA, the CDR3 is TGTGCCAGTAGTCACCCACGGACAGTCTCTGGAAACACCATATATTTT.